The source of this T cell receptor (beta chain) is a study of PD-1 blockade in classical Hodgkin lymphoma. Findings and limits, study-wide: Repertoire differences have undefined causes, possibly disease activity or prior therapy. TCR diversity at baseline was reported to be reduced in newly diagnosed patients relative to healthy donors.

Time point noted: newly diagnosed, previously untreated cHL patient sample. Magnetic depletion of unwanted cells isolated CD4+ T cells from thawed PBMCs. The authors used newly diagnosed, untreated classical Hodgkin lymphoma PBMCs as comparison. Of note for this clone: What it binds is not known.

Clones were sequenced by immunoSEQ multiplex PCR, and TCRdb holds only the in-frame ones, with some missing. The sample carries about 24,000 clones, about 90% recorded once. From germline, CDR1 is SEHNR and CDR2 FQNEAQ (reference sequence). The germline V and J ends were trimmed by 0 bases and 4 bases, with 14 bases remaining between them. The CDR3 consists of 16 residues. This receptor was obtained from a human donor with classical Hodgkin lymphoma. This chain joins TRBV7-9 and TRBJ2-3, with D perhaps assigned TRBD1 or TRBD2 (6 bases each). The material sequenced was CD4+ T cells from blood. CDR3 coding DNA: TGTGCCAGCAGCTTAGCCGGGGGCGCGGGGCCAGATACGCAGTATTTT. Translating it yields CASSLAGGAGPDTQYF.